Included here is one T cell receptor beta chain sequence, with context. Its antigen remains unidentified. No base quality values were provided; no much bigger clone lies one nucleotide off. The data belong to a study of blood T cell repertoires in COVID-19 (dated by TCRdb to the early 2020s). For the study in its entirety: Samples covering the acute and convalescent phases of COVID-19 were provided by collaborators in the United States, Italy and Spain. The samples were drawn from the first 160 participants of the ongoing ImmuneRACE study and from some 1,300 subjects provided by 6 global collaborators. Where available, HLA class I and class II types were obtained from metadata supplied by the sample provider rather than from assay-based typing. A de-identified subject ID, COVID-19 status, age in years and sex were almost always included in the sample metadata. The material from the prospective study consisted of cDNA or gDNA derived from T cells, B-cell-depleted T cells, or PBMCs. The dataset comprised deeply sampled blood TCRbeta repertoires from subjects exposed to, actively infected with, or recovered from COVID-19. The repertoires were released in a freely available public database meant as a resource for research on the immune response to SARS-CoV-2. What the research found in general, with its limitations: Clinical and demographic metadata were provided uncurated, with the amount varying by source and participant.

One collaborating source in Seattle enrolled patients during active infection and followed them longitudinally through the course of disease. Collaborating institutions collected whole blood in K2EDTA tubes following their own protocols. For TCRbeta analysis, collaborators shipped samples in one of three forms: frozen whole blood, isolated PBMCs, or DNA extracted from either of those sample types. The immunoSEQ Assay, a bias-controlled multiplex PCR, was used to amplify TCRbeta CDR3 regions from genomic DNA. Regarding the original processing steps: Within the assay, amplification of reference gene primers was used to estimate how many nucleated cells each sample contained. To quantify the absolute abundance of each unique TCRbeta CDR3 rearrangement, sequence reads were collapsed and filtered. For each sample, productive Simpson clonality was calculated by taking the square root of Simpson's diversity index across productive rearrangements. Sourced from immuneACCESS, this table was stored by TCRdb with only in-frame sequences that have V and J called. A share of the clones is absent; for the studies checked, an unresolved V gene accounts for under half, and the remainder has no known explanation. V, J and clone size are taken as reported in that table, and D and trimming were inferred from the DNA itself. The sample includes about 480,000 clones, with approximately 92% observed a single time. In total, the top ten clones hold 0.8% to 0.9% of the sample.

A distance of 24 bases separates the germline ends of V and J, which lose 3 bases and 0 bases respectively. CDR1 MNHNS and CDR2 SASEGT were looked up in the germline V gene. The CDR3 contains 19 residues, cysteine and phenylalanine counted. Solely the CDR3 DNA is kept, with 57 bases framed from the first base. The receptor's source is a man younger than 35 with COVID-19, enrolled during active disease. Input material: peripheral blood. The rearrangement joined TRBV6-1 to TRBJ2-7; TRBD1 is a possible D gene, resting on 6 matching bases. The encoded CDR3 is CASSEKGAGVPIFSYEQYF. In nucleotides, the sequence is TGTGCCAGCAGTGAGAAAGGGGCAGGGGTCCCTATATTCTCCTACGAGCAGTACTTC.